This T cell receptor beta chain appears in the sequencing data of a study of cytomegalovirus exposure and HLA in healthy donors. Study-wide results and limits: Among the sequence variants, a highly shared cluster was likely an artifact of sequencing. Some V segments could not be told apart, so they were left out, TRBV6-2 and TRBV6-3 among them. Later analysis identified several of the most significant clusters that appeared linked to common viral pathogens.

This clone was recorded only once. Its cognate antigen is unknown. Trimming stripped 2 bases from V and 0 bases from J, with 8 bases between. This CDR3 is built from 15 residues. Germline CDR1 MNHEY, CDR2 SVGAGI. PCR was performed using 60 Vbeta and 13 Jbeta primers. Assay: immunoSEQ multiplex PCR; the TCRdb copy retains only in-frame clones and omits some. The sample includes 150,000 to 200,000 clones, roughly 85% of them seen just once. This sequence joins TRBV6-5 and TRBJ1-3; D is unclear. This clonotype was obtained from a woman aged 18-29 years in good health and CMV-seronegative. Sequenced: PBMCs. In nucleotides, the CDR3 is TGTGCCAGCAGTTACAAACTCTCCTCTGGAAACACCATATATTTT. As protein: CASSYKLSSGNTIYF.